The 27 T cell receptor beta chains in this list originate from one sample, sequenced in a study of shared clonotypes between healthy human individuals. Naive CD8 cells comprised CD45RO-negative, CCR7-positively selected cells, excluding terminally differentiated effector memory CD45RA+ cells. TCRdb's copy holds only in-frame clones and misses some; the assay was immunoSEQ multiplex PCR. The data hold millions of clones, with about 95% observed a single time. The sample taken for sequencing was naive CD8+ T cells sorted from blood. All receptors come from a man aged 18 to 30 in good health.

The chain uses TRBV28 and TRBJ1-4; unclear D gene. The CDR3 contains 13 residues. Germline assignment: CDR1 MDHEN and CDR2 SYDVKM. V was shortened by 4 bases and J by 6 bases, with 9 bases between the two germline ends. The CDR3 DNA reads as TGTGCCAGCAGTTCCGCTTCCTATGAAAAACTGTTTTTT. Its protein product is CASSSASYEKLFF.

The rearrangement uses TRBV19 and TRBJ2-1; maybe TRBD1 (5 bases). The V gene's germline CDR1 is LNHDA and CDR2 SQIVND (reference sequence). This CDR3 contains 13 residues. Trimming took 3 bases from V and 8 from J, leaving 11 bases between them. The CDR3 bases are TGTGCCAGTAGTATTCCAGGGAAGGATGAGCAGTTCTTC. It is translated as CASSIPGKDEQFF.

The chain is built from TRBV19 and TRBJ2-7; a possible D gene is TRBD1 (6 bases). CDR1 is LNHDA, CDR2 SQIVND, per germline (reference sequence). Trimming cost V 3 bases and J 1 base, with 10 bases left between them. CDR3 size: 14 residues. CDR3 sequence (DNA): TGTGCCAGTAGTATCCCGGGACAATCCTACGAGCAGTACTTC. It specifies CASSIPGQSYEQYF.

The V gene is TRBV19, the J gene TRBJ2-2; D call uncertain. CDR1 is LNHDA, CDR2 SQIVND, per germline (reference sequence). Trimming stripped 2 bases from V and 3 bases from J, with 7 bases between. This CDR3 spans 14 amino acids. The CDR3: CASSINGYTGELFF. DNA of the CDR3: TGTGCCAGTAGTATAAACGGATACACCGGGGAGCTGTTTTTT.

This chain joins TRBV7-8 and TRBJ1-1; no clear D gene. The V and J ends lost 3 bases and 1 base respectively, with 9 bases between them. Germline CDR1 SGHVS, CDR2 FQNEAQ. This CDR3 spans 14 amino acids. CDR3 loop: CASSLLDGNTEAFF. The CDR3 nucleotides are TGTGCCAGCAGCTTGCTGGACGGGAACACTGAAGCTTTCTTT.

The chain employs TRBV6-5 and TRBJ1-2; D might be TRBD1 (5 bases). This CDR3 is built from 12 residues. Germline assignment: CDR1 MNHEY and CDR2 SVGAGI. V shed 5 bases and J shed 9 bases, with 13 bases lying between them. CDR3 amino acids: CASSGEEGSYTF. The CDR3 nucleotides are TGTGCCAGCAGTGGGGAGGAGGGGAGCTACACCTTC.

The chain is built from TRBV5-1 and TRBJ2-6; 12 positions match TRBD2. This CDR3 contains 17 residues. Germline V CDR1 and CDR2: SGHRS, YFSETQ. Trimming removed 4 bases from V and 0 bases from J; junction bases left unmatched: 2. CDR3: CASSVTSGGSGANVLTF. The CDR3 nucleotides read TGCGCCAGCAGCGTGACTAGCGGGGGCTCTGGGGCCAACGTCCTGACTTTC.

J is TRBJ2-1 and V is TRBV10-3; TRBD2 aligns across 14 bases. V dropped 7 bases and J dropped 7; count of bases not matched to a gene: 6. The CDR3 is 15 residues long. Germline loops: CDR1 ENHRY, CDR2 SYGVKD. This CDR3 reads CAINAGLAGENEQFF. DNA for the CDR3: TGTGCCATCAATGCGGGACTAGCGGGAGAAAATGAGCAGTTCTTC.

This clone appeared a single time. CDR3 sequence reads: CASSPDGTSGGYNEQFF. The CDR3 DNA is TGCGCCAGCAGCCCGGACGGGACTAGCGGGGGATACAATGAGCAGTTCTTC. The chain uses TRBV4-3 and TRBJ2-1, with 14 bases lining up with TRBD2. J gave up 4 bases and V 4 bases, and 6 bases lay outside the gene matches. In germline, CDR1 is LGHNA, CDR2 YSLEER. This CDR3 comprises 17 residues.

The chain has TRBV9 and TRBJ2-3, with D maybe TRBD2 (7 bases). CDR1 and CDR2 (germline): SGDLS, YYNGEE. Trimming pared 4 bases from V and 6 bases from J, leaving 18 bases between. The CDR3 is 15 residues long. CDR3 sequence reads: CASSPWGGLVDTQYF. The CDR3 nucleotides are TGTGCCAGCAGCCCATGGGGGGGGCTAGTTGATACGCAGTATTTT.

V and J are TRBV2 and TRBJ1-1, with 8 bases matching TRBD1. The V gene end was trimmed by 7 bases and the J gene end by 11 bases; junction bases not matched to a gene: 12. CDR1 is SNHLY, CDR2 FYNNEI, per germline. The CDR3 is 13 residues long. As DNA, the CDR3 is TGTGCCAGCAAAGAGGGGGCAGGGGGCTGGGCTTTCTTT. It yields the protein CASKEGAGGWAFF.

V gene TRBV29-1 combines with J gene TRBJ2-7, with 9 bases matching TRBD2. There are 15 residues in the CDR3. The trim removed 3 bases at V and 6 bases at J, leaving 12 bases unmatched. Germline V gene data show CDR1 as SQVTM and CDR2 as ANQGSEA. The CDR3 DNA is TGCAGCGTTGATACCGGTTCTAGCGGGATAGGCGAGCAGTACTTC. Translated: CSVDTGSSGIGEQYF.

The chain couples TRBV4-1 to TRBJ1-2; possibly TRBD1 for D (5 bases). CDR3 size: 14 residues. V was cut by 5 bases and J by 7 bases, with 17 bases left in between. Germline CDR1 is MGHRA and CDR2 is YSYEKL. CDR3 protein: CASSLQEITGGYTF. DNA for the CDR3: TGCGCCAGCAGCTTACAGGAAATAACGGGTGGCTACACCTTC.

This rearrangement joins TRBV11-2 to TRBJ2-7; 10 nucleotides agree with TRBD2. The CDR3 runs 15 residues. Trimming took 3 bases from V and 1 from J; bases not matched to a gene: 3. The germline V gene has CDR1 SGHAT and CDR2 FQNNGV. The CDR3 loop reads CASSLGLAPSYEQYF. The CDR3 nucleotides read TGTGCCAGCAGCTTGGGACTAGCGCCTTCCTACGAGCAGTACTTC.

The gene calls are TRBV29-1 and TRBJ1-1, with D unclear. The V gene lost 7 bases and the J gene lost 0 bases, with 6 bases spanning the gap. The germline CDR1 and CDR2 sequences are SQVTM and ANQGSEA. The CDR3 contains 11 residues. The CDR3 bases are TGCAGCGCACCCATGAACACTGAAGCTTTCTTT. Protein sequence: CSAPMNTEAFF.

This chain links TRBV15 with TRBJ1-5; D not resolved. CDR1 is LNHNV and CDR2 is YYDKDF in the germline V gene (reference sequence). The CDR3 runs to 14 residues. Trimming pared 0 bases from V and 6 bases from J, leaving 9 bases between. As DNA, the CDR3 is TGTGCCACCAGCAGAGATCACGATTTTCAGCCCCAGCATTTT. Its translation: CATSRDHDFQPQHF.

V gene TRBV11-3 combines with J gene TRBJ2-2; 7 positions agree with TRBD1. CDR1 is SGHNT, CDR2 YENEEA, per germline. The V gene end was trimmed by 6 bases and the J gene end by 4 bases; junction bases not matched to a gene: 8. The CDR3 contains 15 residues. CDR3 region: CASSYRDSLTGELFF. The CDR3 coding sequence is TGTGCCAGCAGTTATCGGGACAGCCTCACCGGGGAGCTGTTTTTT.

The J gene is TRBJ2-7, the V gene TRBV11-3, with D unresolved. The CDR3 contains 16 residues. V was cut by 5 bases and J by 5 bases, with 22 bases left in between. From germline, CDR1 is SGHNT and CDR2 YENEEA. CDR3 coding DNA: TGTGCCAGCAGCCCGAGGTATCACCGGGTGGTCCACGAGCAGTACTTC. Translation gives CASSPRYHRVVHEQYF.

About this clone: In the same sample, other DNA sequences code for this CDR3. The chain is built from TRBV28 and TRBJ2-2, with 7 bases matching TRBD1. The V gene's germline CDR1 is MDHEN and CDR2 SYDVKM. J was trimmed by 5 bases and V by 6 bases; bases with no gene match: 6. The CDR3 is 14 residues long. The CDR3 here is CASSLTGWTGELFF. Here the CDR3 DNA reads TGTGCCAGCAGCTTGACAGGGTGGACCGGGGAGCTGTTTTTT.

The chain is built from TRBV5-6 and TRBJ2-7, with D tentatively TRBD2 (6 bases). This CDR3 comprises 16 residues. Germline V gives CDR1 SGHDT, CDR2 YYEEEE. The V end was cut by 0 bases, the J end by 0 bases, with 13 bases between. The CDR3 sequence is CASSLAAFGSSYEQYF. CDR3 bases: TGTGCCAGCAGCTTGGCCGCGTTCGGGAGCTCCTACGAGCAGTACTTC.

Here the CDR3 DNA reads TGTGCCAGCAGACCAGGGGGTTTCTACGAGCAGTACTTC. Translated, it gives CASRPGGFYEQYF. The chain has TRBV2 and TRBJ2-7; 7 bases align to TRBD1. J was trimmed by 3 bases and V by 6 bases; bases with no gene match: 5. Germline V gene sequence: CDR1 SNHLY, CDR2 FYNNEI. The CDR3 extends over 13 amino acids.

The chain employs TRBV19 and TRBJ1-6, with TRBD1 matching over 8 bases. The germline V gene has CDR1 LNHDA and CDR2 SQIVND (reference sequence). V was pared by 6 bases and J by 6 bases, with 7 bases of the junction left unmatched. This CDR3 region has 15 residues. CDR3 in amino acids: CASRLTGGGNSPLHF. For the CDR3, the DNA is TGTGCCAGTAGGTTAACAGGGGGGGGTAATTCACCCCTCCACTTT.

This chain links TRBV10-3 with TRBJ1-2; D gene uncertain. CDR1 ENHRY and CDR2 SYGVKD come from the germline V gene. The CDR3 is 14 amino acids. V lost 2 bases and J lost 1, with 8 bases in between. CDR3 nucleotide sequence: TGTGCCATCAGTGAGGCAGGCAGTAACTATGGCTACACCTTC. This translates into CAISEAGSNYGYTF.

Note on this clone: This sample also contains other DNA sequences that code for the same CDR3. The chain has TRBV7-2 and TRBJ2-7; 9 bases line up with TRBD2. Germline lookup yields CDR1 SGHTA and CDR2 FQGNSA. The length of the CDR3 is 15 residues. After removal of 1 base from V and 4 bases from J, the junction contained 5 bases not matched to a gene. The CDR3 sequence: CASSLVSGSGYEQYF. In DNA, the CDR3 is TGTGCCAGCAGCTTAGTTAGCGGGAGTGGGTACGAGCAGTACTTC.

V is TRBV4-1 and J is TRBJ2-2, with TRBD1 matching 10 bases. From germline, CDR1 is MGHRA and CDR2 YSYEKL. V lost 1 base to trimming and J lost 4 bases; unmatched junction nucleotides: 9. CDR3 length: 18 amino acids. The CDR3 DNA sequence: TGCGCCAGCAGCCAAGTTTCAGCCGGGACAGGGGCCACCGGGGAGCTGTTTTTT. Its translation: CASSQVSAGTGATGELFF.

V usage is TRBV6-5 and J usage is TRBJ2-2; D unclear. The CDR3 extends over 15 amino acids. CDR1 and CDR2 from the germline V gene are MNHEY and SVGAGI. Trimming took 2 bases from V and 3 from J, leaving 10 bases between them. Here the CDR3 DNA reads TGTGCCAGCAGTTACGAGGACCACTACACCGGGGAGCTGTTTTTT. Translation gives CASSYEDHYTGELFF.

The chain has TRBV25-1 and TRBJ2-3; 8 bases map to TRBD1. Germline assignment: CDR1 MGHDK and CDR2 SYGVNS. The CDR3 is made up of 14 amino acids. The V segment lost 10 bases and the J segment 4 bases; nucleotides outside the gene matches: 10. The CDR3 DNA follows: TGTGCCACCACCGGAGGACAGGGCGCAGATACGCAGTATTTT. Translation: CATTGGQGADTQYF.